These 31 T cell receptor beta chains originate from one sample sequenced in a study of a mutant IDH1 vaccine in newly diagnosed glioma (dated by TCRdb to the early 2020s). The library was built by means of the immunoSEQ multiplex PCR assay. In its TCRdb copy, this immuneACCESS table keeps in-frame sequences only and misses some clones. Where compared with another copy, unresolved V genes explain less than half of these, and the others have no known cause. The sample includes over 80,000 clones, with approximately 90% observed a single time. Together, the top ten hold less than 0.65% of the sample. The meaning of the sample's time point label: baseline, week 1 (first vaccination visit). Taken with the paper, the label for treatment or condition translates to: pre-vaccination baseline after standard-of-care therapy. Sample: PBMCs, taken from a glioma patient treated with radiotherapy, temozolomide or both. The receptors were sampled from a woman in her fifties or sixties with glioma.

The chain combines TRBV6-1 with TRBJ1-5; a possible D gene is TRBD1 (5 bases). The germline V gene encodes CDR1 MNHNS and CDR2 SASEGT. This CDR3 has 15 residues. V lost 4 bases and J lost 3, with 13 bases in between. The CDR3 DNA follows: TGTGCCAGCAGTGTAGGGACGGGGCTCAATCAGCCCCAGCATTTT. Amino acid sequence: CASSVGTGLNQPQHF.

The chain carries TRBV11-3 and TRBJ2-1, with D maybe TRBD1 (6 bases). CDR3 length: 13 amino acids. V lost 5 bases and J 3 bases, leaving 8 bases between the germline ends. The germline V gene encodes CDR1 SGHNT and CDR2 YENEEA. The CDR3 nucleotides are TGTGCCAGCAGCGAGGACAGCTACAATGAGCAGTTCTTC. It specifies CASSEDSYNEQFF.

The CDR3 bases are TGTGCCAGCAGTTTATCGGTGGGAGGGGTCTACGAGCAGTACTTC. Translating it yields CASSLSVGGVYEQYF. This chain joins TRBV27 and TRBJ2-7, with TRBD2 matching 7 bases. The CDR3 spans 15 residues. Looked up from germline, CDR1 is MNHEY and CDR2 is SMNVEV (reference sequence). The V and J ends lost 0 bases and 3 bases, in that order; junction bases with no gene match: 5.

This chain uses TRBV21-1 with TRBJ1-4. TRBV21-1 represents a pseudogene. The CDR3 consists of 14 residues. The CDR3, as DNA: TGTGCCAGCAGCAAAGATGGGGGACGAGAAAAACTGTTTTTT. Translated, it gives CASSKDGGREKLFF.

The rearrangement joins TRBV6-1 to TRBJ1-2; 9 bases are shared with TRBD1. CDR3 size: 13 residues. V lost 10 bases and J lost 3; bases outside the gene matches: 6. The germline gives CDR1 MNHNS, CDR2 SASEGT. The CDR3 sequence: CAIKGQGHYGYTF. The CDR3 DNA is TGTGCCATCAAGGGACAGGGCCACTATGGCTACACCTTC.

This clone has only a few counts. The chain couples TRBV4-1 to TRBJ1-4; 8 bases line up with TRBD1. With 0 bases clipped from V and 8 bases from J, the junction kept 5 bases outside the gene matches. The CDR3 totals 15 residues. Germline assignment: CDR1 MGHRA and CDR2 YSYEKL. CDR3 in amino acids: CASSQENRGWEKLFF. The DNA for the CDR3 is TGCGCCAGCAGCCAAGAAAACAGGGGGTGGGAAAAACTGTTTTTT.

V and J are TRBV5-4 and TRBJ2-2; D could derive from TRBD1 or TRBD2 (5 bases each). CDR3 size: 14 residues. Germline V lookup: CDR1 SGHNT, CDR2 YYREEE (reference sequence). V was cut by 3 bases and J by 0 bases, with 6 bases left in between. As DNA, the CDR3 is TGTGCCAGCAGCTCGGGGCCGAACACCGGGGAGCTGTTTTTT. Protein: CASSSGPNTGELFF.

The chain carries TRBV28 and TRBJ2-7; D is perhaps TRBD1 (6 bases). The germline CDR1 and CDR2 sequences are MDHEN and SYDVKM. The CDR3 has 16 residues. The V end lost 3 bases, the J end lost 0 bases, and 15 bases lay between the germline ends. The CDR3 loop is CASSFPLGQSSYEQYF. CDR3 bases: TGTGCCAGCAGTTTCCCTCTTGGACAGAGCTCCTACGAGCAGTACTTC.

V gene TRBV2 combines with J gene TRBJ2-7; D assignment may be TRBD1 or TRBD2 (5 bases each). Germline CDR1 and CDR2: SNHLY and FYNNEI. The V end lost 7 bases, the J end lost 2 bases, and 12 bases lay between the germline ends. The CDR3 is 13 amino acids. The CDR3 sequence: CASINEGPYEQYF. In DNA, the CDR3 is TGTGCCAGCATTAACGAGGGGCCCTACGAGCAGTACTTC.

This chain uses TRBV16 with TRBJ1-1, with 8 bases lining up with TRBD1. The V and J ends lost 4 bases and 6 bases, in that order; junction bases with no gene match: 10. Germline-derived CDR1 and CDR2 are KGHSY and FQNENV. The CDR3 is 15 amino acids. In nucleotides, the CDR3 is TGTGCCAGCAGCCCCTCTGACAGGGGTATGTCTGAAGCTTTCTTT. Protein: CASSPSDRGMSEAFF.

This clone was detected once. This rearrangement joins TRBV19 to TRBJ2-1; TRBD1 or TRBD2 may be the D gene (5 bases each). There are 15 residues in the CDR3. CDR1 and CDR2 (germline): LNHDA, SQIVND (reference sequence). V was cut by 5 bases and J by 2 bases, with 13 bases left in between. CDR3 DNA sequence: TGTGCCAGTAGTTACCGGGACGACCCCTACAATGAGCAGTTCTTC. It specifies CASSYRDDPYNEQFF. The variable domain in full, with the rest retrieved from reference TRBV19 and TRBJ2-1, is DGGITQSPKYLFRKEGQNVTLSCEQNLNHDAMYWYRQDPGQGLRLIYYSQIVNDFQKGDIAEGYSVSREKKESFPLTVTSAQKNPTAFYLCASSYRDDPYNEQFFGPGTRLTVL.

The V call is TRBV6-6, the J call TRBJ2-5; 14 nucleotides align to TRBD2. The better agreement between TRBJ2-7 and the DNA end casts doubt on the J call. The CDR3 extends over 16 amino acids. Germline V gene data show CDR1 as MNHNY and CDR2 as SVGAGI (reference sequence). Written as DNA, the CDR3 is TGTGCCAGCAGTTACTCGGGGACTAGCGGGAGCTACGAGCAGTACTTC. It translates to CASSYSGTSGSYEQYF.

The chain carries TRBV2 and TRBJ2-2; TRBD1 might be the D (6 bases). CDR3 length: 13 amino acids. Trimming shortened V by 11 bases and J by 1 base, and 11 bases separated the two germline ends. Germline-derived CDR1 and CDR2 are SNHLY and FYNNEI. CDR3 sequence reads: CAGDRKNTGELFF. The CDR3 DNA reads TGTGCCGGAGACAGGAAGAACACCGGGGAGCTGTTTTTT.

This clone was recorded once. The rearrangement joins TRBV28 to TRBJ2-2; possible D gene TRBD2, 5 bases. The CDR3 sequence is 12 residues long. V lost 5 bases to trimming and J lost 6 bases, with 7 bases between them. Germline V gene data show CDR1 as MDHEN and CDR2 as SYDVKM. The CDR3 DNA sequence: TGTGCCAGCAGTCAACTAGCCGGGGAGCTGTTTTTT. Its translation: CASSQLAGELFF.

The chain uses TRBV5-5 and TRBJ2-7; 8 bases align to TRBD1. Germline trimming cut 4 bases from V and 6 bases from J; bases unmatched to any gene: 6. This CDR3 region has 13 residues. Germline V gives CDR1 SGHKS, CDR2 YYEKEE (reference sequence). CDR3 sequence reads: CASSRDRRREQYF. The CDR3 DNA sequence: TGTGCCAGCAGCCGGGACAGGAGGCGCGAGCAGTACTTC.

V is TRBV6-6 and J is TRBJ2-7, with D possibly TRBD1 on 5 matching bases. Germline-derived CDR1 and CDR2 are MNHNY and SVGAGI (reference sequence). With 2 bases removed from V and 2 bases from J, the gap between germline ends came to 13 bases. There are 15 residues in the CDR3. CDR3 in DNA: TGTGCCAGCAGTTACATGGGAAGGGGCGCCTACGAGCAGTACTTC. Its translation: CASSYMGRGAYEQYF.

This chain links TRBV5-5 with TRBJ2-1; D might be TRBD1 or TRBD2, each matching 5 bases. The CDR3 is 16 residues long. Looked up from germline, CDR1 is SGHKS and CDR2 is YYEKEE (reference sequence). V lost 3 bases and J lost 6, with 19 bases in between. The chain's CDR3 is CASSSTGAAVPNEQFF. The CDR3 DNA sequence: TGTGCCAGCAGCTCCACCGGGGCAGCAGTGCCCAATGAGCAGTTCTTC. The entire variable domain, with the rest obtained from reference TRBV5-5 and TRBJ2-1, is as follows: DAGVTQSPTHLIKTRGQQVTLRCSPISGHKSVSWYQQVLGQGPQFIFQYYEKEERGRGNFPDRFSARQFPNYSSELNVNALLLGDSALYLCASSSTGAAVPNEQFFGPGTRLTVL.

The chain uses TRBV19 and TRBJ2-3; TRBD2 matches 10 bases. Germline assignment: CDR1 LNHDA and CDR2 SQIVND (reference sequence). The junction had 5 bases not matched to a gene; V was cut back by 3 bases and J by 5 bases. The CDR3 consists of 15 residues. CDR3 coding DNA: TGTGCCAGTAGTATCCTAGCGGGAGTGGGAGATACGCAGTATTTT. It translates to CASSILAGVGDTQYF.

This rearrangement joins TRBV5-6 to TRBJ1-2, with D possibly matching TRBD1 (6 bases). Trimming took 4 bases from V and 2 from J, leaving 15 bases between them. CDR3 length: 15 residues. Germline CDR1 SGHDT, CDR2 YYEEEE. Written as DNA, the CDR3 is TGTGCCAGCAGCCTTAGGGGGGGTGTGAACTATGGCTACACCTTC. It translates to CASSLRGGVNYGYTF. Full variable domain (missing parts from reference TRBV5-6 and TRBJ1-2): DAGVTQSPTHLIKTRGQQVTLRCSPKSGHDTVSWYQQALGQGPQFIFQYYEEEERQRGNFPDRFSGHQFPNYSSELNVNALLLGDSALYLCASSLRGGVNYGYTFGSGTRLTVV.

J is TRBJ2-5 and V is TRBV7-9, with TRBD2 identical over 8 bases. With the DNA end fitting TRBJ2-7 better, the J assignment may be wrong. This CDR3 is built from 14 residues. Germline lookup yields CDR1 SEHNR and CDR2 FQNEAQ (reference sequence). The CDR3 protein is CASSPSGSSYEQYF. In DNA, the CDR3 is TGTGCCAGCAGCCCCAGCGGGAGCTCCTACGAGCAGTACTTC.

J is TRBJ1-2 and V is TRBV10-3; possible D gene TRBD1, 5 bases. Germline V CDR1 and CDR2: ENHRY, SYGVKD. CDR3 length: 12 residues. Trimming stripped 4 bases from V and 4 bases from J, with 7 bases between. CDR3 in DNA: TGTGCCATCAGTGCAGACAGCTATGGCTACACCTTC. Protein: CAISADSYGYTF.

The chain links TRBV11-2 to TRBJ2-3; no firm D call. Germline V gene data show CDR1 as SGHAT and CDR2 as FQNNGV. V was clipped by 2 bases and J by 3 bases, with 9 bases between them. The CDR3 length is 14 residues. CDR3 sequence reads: CASSLSPQTDTQYF. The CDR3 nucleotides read TGTGCCAGCAGCTTATCACCCCAGACAGATACGCAGTATTTT.

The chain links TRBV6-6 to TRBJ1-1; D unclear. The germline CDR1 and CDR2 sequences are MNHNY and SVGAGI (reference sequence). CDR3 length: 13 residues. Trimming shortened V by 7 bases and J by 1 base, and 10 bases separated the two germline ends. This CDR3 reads CASTPRANTEAFF. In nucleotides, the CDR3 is TGTGCCAGCACGCCCCGTGCGAACACTGAAGCTTTCTTT.

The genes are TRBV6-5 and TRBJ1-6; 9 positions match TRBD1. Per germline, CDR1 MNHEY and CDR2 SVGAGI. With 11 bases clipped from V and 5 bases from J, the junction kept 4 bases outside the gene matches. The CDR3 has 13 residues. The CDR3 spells CAAGQGNNSPLHF. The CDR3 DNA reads TGTGCCGCAGGACAGGGGAATAATTCACCCCTCCACTTT.

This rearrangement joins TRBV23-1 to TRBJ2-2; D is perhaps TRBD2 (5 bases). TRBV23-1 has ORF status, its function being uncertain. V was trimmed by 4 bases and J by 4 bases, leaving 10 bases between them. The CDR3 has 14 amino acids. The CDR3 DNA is TGCGCCAGCAGTCGTCGGGAATTCACCGGGGAGCTGTTTTTT. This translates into CASSRREFTGELFF.

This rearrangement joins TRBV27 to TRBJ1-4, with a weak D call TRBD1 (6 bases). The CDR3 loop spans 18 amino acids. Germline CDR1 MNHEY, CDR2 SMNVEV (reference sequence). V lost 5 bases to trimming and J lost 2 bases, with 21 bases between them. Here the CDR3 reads CASSPQQGGYDTNEKLFF. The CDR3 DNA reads TGTGCCAGCAGTCCTCAACAGGGAGGCTATGACACTAATGAAAAACTGTTTTTT.

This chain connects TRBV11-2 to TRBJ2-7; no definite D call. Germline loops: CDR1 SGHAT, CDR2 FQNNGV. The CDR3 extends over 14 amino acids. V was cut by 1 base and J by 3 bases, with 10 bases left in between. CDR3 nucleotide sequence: TGTGCCAGCAGCTTAGTTGGTGGATTCTACGAGCAGTACTTC. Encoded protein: CASSLVGGFYEQYF.

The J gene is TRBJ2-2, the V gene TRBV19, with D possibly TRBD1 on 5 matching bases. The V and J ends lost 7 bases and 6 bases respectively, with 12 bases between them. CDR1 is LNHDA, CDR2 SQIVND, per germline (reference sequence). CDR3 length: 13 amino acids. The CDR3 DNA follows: TGTGCCAGTACCCAAGACAGATCCGGGGAGCTGTTTTTT. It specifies CASTQDRSGELFF.

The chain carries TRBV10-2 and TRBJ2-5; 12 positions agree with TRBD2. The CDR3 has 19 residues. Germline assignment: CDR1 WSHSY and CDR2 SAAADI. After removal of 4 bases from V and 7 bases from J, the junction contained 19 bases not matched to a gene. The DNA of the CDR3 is TGCGCCAGCAGTGGAGTTTTCAGACTAGCGGGGGTCCGGGGTGGGACCCAGTACTTC. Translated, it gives CASSGVFRLAGVRGGTQYF.

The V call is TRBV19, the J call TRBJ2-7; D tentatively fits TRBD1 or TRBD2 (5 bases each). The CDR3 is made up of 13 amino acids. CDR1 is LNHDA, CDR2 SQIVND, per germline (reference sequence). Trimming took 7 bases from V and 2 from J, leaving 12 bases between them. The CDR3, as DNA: TGTGCCAGTACGGGCAGGGAGACCTACGAGCAGTACTTC. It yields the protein CASTGRETYEQYF. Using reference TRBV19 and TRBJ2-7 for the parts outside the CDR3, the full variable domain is DGGITQSPKYLFRKEGQNVTLSCEQNLNHDAMYWYRQDPGQGLRLIYYSQIVNDFQKGDIAEGYSVSREKKESFPLTVTSAQKNPTAFYLCASTGRETYEQYFGPGTRLTVT.

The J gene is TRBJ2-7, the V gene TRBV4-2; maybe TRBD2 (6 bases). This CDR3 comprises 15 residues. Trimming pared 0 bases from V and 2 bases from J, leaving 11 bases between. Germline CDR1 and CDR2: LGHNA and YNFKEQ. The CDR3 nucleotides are TGTGCCAGCAGCCAAGACTGGGACTCTACCTACGAGCAGTACTTC. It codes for CASSQDWDSTYEQYF.